The entry below describes one T cell receptor beta chain. The data originate from a study of shared clonotypes between healthy human individuals. Study-level information: Each donor had three CD4 naive, three CD4 memory, two CD8 naive and one CD8 memory plate.

The CDR3 totals 16 residues. The V and J ends lost 5 bases and 2 bases respectively, with 18 bases between them. From germline, CDR1 is MDHEN and CDR2 SYDVKM. Tens of thousands of T cell genomes, or roughly 180 ng DNA, went into the sorted-subset replicate PCRs. The method was immunoSEQ multiplex PCR; TCRdb's version includes in-frame clones alone and lacks a portion of them. This sample carries under 2.5 million clones, 92% of them seen once, and the ten largest clones take 0.37%. The TCR comes from a man aged 18 to 30 in good health. Some clones in this sample may be carry-over from other donors' samples. Sequenced input: naive CD4+ T cells from PBMCs. Subset here: CD45RA+ positively selected. This chain connects TRBV28 to TRBJ2-5, with D perhaps matching TRBD2 (6 bases). CDR3 bases: TGTGCCAGCAGTACCTCCCGGAGGGGCCCACAAGAGACCCAGTACTTC. Residues: CASSTSRRGPQETQYF. Filled out from reference TRBV28 and TRBJ2-5, the complete variable domain reads DVKVTQSSRYLVKRTGEKVFLECVQDMDHENMFWYRQDPGLGLRLIYFSYDVKMKEKGDIPEGYSVSREKKERFSLILESASTNQTSMYLCASSTSRRGPQETQYFGPGTRLLVL.